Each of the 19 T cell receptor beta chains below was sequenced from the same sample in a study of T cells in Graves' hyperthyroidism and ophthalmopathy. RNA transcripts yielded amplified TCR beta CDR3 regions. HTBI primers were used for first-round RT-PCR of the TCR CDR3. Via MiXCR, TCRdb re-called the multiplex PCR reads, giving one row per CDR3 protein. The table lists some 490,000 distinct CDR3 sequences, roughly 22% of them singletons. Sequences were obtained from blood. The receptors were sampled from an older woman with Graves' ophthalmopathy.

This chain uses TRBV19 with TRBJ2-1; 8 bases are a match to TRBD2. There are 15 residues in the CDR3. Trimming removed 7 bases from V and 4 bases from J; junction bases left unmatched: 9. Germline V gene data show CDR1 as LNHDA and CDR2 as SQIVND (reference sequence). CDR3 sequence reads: CASTEIAGNYNEQFF. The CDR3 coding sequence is TGTGCCAGTACTGAAATAGCGGGAAATTACAATGAGCAGTTCTTC.

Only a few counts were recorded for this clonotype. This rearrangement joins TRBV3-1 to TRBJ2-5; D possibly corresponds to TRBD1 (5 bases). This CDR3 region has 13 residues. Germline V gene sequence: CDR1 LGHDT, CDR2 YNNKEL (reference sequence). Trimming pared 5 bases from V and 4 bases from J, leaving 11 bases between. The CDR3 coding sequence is TGTGCCAGCAGCGCGGCAGGGCGAGAGACCCAGTACTTC. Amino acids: CASSAAGRETQYF.

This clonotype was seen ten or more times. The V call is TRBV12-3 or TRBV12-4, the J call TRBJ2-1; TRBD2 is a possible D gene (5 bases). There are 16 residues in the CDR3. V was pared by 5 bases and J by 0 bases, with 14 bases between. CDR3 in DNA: TGTGCCAGCAGTCAACCGGACTTCCACTCCTACAATGAGCAGTTCTTC. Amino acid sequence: CASSQPDFHSYNEQFF.

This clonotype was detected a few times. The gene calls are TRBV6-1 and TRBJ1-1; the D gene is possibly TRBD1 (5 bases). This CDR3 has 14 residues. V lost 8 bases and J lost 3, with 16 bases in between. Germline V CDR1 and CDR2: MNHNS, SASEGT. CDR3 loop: CASQHSPRDTEAFF. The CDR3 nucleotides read TGTGCCAGCCAACACTCCCCCAGGGACACTGAAGCTTTCTTT.

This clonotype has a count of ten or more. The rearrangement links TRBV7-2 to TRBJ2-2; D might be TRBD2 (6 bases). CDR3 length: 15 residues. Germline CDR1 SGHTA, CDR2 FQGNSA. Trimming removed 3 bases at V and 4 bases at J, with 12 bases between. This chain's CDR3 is CASSFTIGSTGELFF. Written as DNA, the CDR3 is TGTGCCAGCAGCTTTACTATCGGGAGCACCGGGGAGCTGTTTTTT.

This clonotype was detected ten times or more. CDR3 in amino acids: CASIGSMDNEQFF. The CDR3, as DNA: TGTGCCAGCATCGGAAGCATGGACAATGAGCAGTTCTTC. This chain links TRBV6-2 or TRBV6-3 with TRBJ2-1; unclear D gene. V dropped 7 bases and J dropped 5 bases, with 12 bases sitting between them. The CDR3 sequence is 13 residues long. CDR1 is MNHEY, CDR2 SVGEGT, per germline.

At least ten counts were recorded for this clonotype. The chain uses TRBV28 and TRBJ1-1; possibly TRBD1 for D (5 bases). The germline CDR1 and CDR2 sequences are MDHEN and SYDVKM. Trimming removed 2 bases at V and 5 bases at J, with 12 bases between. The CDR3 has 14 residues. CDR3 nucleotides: TGTGCCAGCAGTTTACCCGGAGGGGCAACTGAAGCTTTCTTT. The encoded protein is CASSLPGGATEAFF.

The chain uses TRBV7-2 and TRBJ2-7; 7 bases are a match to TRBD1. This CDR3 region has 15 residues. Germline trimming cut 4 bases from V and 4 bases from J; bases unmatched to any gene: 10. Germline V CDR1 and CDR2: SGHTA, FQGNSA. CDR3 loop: CASSSRMTGYYEQYF. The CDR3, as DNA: TGTGCCAGCAGCTCGAGAATGACAGGGTATTACGAGCAGTACTTC.

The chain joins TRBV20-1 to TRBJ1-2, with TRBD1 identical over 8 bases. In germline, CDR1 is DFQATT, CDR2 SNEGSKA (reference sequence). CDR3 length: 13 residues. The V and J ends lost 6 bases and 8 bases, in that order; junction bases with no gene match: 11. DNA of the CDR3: TGCAGTGCCTCGGACAGGGAGCTGGGCGGCTACACCTTC. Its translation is CSASDRELGGYTF.

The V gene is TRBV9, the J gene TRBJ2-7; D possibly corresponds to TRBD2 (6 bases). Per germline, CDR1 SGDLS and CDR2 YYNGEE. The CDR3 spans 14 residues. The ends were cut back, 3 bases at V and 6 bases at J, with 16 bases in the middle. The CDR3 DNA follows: TGTGCCAGCAGCGGGGCGGGGAGACACGGCGAGCAGTACTTC. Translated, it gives CASSGAGRHGEQYF.

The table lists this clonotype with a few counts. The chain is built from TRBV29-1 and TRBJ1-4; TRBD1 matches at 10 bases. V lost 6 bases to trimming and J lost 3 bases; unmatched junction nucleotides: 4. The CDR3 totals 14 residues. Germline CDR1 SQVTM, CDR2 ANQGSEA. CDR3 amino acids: CSVRQGAANEKLFF. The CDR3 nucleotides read TGCAGCGTACGACAGGGGGCTGCTAATGAAAAACTGTTTTTT.

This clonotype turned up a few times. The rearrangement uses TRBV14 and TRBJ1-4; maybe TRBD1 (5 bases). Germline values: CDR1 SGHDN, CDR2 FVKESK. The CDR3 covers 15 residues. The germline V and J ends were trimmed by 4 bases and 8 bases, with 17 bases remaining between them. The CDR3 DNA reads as TGTGCCAGCAGCCTGGGACTTCTTGGGGAGGAAAAACTGTTTTTT. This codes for CASSLGLLGEEKLFF.

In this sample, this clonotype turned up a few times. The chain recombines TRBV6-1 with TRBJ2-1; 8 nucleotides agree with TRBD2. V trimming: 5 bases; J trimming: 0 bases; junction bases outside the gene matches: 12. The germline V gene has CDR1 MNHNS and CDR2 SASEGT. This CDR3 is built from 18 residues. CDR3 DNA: TGTGCCAGCAGTTTTACCGACTCAGCGGGGGTCTCCTACAATGAGCAGTTCTTC. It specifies CASSFTDSAGVSYNEQFF.

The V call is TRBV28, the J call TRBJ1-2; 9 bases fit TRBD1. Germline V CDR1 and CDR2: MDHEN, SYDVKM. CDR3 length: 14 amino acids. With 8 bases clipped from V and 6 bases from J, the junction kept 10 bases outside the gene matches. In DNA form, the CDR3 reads TGTGCCAGCCTGACAGGGGGTTTTTCTCATGGCTACACCTTC. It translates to CASLTGGFSHGYTF.

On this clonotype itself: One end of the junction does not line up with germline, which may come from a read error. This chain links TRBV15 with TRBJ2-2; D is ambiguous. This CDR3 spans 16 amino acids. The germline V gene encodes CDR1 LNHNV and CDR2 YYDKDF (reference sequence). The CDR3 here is CTTSPSGGSNTGELFF. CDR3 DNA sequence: TGTACCACCAGCCCCTCTGGCGGCTCGAACACCGGGGAGCTGTTTTTT.

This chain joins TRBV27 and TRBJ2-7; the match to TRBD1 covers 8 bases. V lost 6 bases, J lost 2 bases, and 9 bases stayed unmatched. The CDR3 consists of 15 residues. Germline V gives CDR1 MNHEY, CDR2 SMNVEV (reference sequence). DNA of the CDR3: TGTGCCAGCAGCCGCCTGGGGACAGGAGCCTACGAGCAGTACTTC. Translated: CASSRLGTGAYEQYF.

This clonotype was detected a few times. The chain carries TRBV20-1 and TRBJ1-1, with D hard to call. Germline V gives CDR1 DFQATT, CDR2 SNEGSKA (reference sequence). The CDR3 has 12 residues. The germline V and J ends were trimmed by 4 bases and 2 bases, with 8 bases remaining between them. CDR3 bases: TGCAGTGCTAACCAACCCAACACTGAAGCTTTCTTT. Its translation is CSANQPNTEAFF.

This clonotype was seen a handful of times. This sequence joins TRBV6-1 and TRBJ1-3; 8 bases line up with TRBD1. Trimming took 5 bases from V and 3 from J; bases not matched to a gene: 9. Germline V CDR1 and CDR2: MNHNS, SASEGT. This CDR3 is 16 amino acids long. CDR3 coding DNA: TGTGCCAGCAGTAGTGGACAGGGACGGGTTGGAAACACCATATATTTT. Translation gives CASSSGQGRVGNTIYF.

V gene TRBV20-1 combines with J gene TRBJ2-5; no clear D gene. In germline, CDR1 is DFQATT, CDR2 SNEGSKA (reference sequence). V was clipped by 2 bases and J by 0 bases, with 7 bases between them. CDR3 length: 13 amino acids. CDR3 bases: TGCAGTGCTAGACTAGTCCACCAAGAGACCCAGTACTTC. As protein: CSARLVHQETQYF.